One and the same sample provided the 27 T cell receptor beta chains below, sequenced in a study of T cell repertoires in cytomegalovirus infection. Using its own MiXCR run on the reads, TCRdb lists one record per CDR3 protein. The sample carries 150,000 to 190,000 distinct CDR3 sequences, 20% to 25% recorded once. The sequenced sample was PBMCs. These TCRs come from a human donor in good health (CMV status not recorded). Some clones in this sample may be carry-over from other donors' samples.

A few counts support this clonotype. The V call is TRBV5-4, the J call TRBJ2-7; 12 bases map to TRBD2. Germline CDR1 reads SGHNT; CDR2 reads YYREEE (reference sequence). This CDR3 contains 15 residues. V was clipped by 1 base and J by 7 bases; unmatched bases: 6. CDR3 nucleotides: TGTGCCAGCAGCTTGAGAGCTAGCGGGGGGGCGGAGCAGTACTTC. This gives the protein CASSLRASGGAEQYF.

This clonotype was seen many times. V is TRBV7-8 and J is TRBJ2-1; 12 bases align to TRBD2. Germline trimming cut 2 bases from V and 7 bases from J; bases unmatched to any gene: 6. CDR3 size: 16 residues. The V gene's germline CDR1 is SGHVS and CDR2 FQNEAQ. The CDR3 sequence is CASSLISSGRGNEQFF. The CDR3 region has the DNA TGTGCCAGCAGCTTAATTTCTAGCGGGAGGGGAAATGAGCAGTTCTTC. The full variable domain, rest sourced from reference TRBV7-8 and TRBJ2-1, is GAGVSQSPRYKVAKRGQDVALRCDPISGHVSLFWYQQALGQGPEFLTYFQNEAQLDKSGLPSDRFFAERPEGSVSTLKIQRTQQEDSAVYLCASSLISSGRGNEQFFGPGTRLTVL.

The chain combines TRBV29-1 with TRBJ2-3; no clear D gene. Germline V gives CDR1 SQVTM, CDR2 ANQGSEA. V was pared by 4 bases and J by 1 base, with 6 bases between. This CDR3 has 12 residues. This chain's CDR3 is CSVGSGTDTQYF. The CDR3 DNA follows: TGCAGCGTTGGGAGTGGCACAGATACGCAGTATTTT.

This clonotype was seen only a few times. The rearrangement links TRBV7-2 to TRBJ1-5, with a weak D call TRBD1 (5 bases). The CDR3 has 16 residues. The germline V and J ends were trimmed by 1 base and 3 bases, with 13 bases remaining between them. Germline V gene sequence: CDR1 SGHTA, CDR2 FQGNSA. CDR3 region: CASSLVVRGPNQPQHF. The CDR3 nucleotides are TGTGCCAGCAGCTTAGTTGTGAGGGGACCCAATCAGCCCCAGCATTTT.

This rearrangement joins TRBV12-3 or TRBV12-4 to TRBJ2-1; D is perhaps TRBD2 (5 bases). The CDR3 has 13 amino acids. Trimming took 2 bases from V and 9 from J, leaving 11 bases between them. The CDR3 loop is CASSLSIGIEQFF. The DNA of the CDR3 is TGTGCCAGCAGTTTAAGCATCGGGATTGAGCAGTTCTTC.

The gene calls are TRBV11-2 and TRBJ1-3, with a weak D call TRBD1 (5 bases). This CDR3 region has 17 residues. The V gene lost 5 bases and the J gene lost 0 bases, with 17 bases spanning the gap. The V gene's germline CDR1 is SGHAT and CDR2 FQNNGV. In nucleotides, the CDR3 is TGTGCCAGCAGCCACGGGACGGGCCTTACCTCTGGAAACACCATATATTTT. As protein: CASSHGTGLTSGNTIYF.

In regard to this clonotype: With a much larger clone just one base away, this may be a read error. V and J are TRBV12-3 or TRBV12-4 and TRBJ2-3; no reliable D call. The CDR3 spans 15 residues. V was cut by 6 bases and J by 0 bases, with 13 bases left in between. CDR3 region: CASRSSTGSTDTQYF. As DNA, the CDR3 is TGTGCCAGCAGATCGTCTACCGGTAGCACAGATACGCAGTATTTT.

This chain joins TRBV6-6 and TRBJ2-4; D tentatively fits TRBD1 or TRBD2 (6 bases each). Germline V gene sequence: CDR1 MNHNY, CDR2 SVGAGI (reference sequence). The CDR3 extends over 17 amino acids. V shed 8 bases and J shed 0 bases, with 20 bases lying between them. CDR3 nucleotide sequence: TGTGCCAGCCGGGCTAGCTGGGGGGCGGGAGCCAAAAACATTCAGTACTTC. Translation: CASRASWGAGAKNIQYF.

This clonotype rates as medium-sized. CDR3 residues: CASSLSGQWGNTIYF. The CDR3 nucleotides are TGTGCCAGCAGCTTATCGGGACAGTGGGGAAACACCATATATTTT. The chain joins TRBV7-8 to TRBJ1-3; 7 positions agree with TRBD1. The V gene's germline CDR1 is SGHVS and CDR2 FQNEAQ. J gave up 4 bases and V 2 bases, and 5 bases lay outside the gene matches. This CDR3 has 15 residues.

This clonotype occurred a few times. The V call is TRBV29-1, the J call TRBJ1-4, with 8 bases that match TRBD1. The CDR3 is 15 amino acids. From germline, CDR1 is SQVTM and CDR2 ANQGSEA. V lost 0 bases, J lost 7 bases, and 7 bases stayed unmatched. The CDR3 reads CSVEDRDRGGEKLFF. Written as DNA, the CDR3 is TGCAGCGTTGAAGATCGAGACAGGGGAGGTGAAAAACTGTTTTTT.

This clonotype was seen a handful of times. The CDR3 sequence is CASSSWDFGEQFF. DNA for the CDR3: TGTGCCAGCAGCTCCTGGGACTTCGGGGAGCAGTTCTTC. The rearrangement joins TRBV7-3 to TRBJ2-1, with a possible D match to TRBD2 (6 bases). V lost 4 bases, J lost 10 bases, and 14 bases lay in between. This CDR3 has 13 amino acids. Germline V lookup: CDR1 SGHTA, CDR2 FQGTGA.

The chain recombines TRBV6-5 with TRBJ1-5, with D possibly being TRBD1 (5 bases). The germline CDR1 and CDR2 sequences are MNHEY and SVGAGI. The CDR3 extends over 15 amino acids. V lost 0 bases and J 0 bases, leaving 6 bases between the germline ends. CDR3 protein: CASSYSTASNQPQHF. The DNA for the CDR3 is TGTGCCAGCAGTTACTCGACAGCTAGCAATCAGCCCCAGCATTTT.

This rearrangement joins TRBV19 to TRBJ2-1; the D is unclear. Trimming pared 5 bases from V and 0 bases from J, leaving 14 bases between. Per the germline V gene, CDR1 is LNHDA and CDR2 is SQIVND (reference sequence). The CDR3 runs to 16 residues. The CDR3 region has the DNA TGTGCCAGTAGTGTGACATTCCAAAGCTCCTACAATGAGCAGTTCTTC. It translates to CASSVTFQSSYNEQFF.

In this sample, this clonotype turned up many times. The genes are TRBV7-2 and TRBJ2-7; D is perhaps TRBD1 (5 bases). The CDR3 spans 13 residues. V was trimmed by 0 bases and J by 6 bases, leaving 9 bases between them. Germline lookup yields CDR1 SGHTA and CDR2 FQGNSA. DNA of the CDR3: TGTGCCAGCAGCTTAGCTCTGGGGCGCGAGCAGTACTTC. Translating gives CASSLALGREQYF.

This clonotype was found many times. V is TRBV7-3 and J is TRBJ1-1; D ambiguous. V was pared by 2 bases and J by 0 bases, with 10 bases between. The CDR3 runs to 15 residues. Germline V gives CDR1 SGHTA, CDR2 FQGTGA. The CDR3 bases are TGTGCCAGCAGCTTAGATCCGGGAATGAACACTGAAGCTTTCTTT. Translating it yields CASSLDPGMNTEAFF.

This clonotype was seen a handful of times. The chain links TRBV7-2 to TRBJ1-1; 10 nucleotides line up with TRBD1. The junction had 6 bases not matched to a gene; V was cut back by 5 bases and J by 0 bases. The germline V gene encodes CDR1 SGHTA and CDR2 FQGNSA. The CDR3 spans 16 residues. CDR3 nucleotide sequence: TGTGCCAGCAGCCCTGGGACAGGGGAGATGAACACTGAAGCTTTCTTT. This codes for CASSPGTGEMNTEAFF.

In its sample, this clonotype was seen many times. The chain couples TRBV28 to TRBJ2-1; TRBD2 matches 15 bases. Unmatched junction bases numbered 22, after V lost 8 bases and J lost 5 bases. The CDR3 contains 21 residues. Germline V lookup: CDR1 MDHEN, CDR2 SYDVKM. CDR3 DNA sequence: TGTGCCAGCGCTTTTGGCGGGTCTCTCAGGACTAGCGGGAGGGCCCACAATGAGCAGTTCTTC. It translates to CASAFGGSLRTSGRAHNEQFF.

Ten or more counts support this clonotype. The rearrangement joins TRBV7-2 to TRBJ2-3; D remains unclear. V was cut by 5 bases and J by 0 bases, with 9 bases left in between. Germline-derived CDR1 and CDR2 are SGHTA and FQGNSA. This CDR3 has 14 residues. The CDR3, as DNA: TGTGCCAGCAGCCCTATAAGAAGCACAGATACGCAGTATTTT. It yields the protein CASSPIRSTDTQYF.

The chain links TRBV10-2 to TRBJ2-1, with D possibly matching TRBD2 (5 bases). V was shortened by 6 bases and J by 9 bases, with 6 bases between the two germline ends. This CDR3 is 10 amino acids long. Looked up from germline, CDR1 is WSHSY and CDR2 is SAAADI. The CDR3, as DNA: TGCGCCAGCAGGGAGGCTGAGCAGTTCTTC. It yields the protein CASREAEQFF.

CDR3 sequence: CAWSSTGGATYQYF. Written as DNA, the CDR3 is TGTGCCTGGAGTTCGACAGGGGGGGCTACCTACCAGTACTTC. This sequence joins TRBV30 and TRBJ2-7, with 9 bases lining up with TRBD1. The germline gives CDR1 GTSNPN, CDR2 SVGIG (reference sequence). Unmatched junction bases numbered 12, after V lost 2 bases and J lost 10 bases. This CDR3 is 14 amino acids long.

This clonotype has more than one count but fewer than ten. In DNA form, the CDR3 reads TGTGCCAGCAGTCTAGCGGGAGTTAACGAGCAGTACTTC. Residues: CASSLAGVNEQYF. V is TRBV6-5 and J is TRBJ2-7, with 10 bases that match TRBD2. Trimming removed 5 bases from V and 5 bases from J; junction bases left unmatched: 3. This CDR3 is 13 amino acids long. CDR1 and CDR2 from the germline V gene are MNHEY and SVGAGI.

There are a few counts of this clonotype. The chain joins TRBV28 to TRBJ2-1; 7 bases fit TRBD2. Unmatched junction bases numbered 15, after V lost 6 bases and J lost 7 bases. The CDR3 runs 16 residues. Germline assignment: CDR1 MDHEN and CDR2 SYDVKM. CDR3 DNA sequence: TGTGCCAGCAGCCTAAATCCGGGACGGCGGGGGAATGAGCAGTTCTTC. Protein product: CASSLNPGRRGNEQFF.

This clonotype was counted a few times. CDR3: CASSPRTGANSPLHF. CDR3 nucleotides: TGTGCCAGCAGCCCCCGGACAGGGGCGAATTCACCCCTCCACTTT. The gene calls are TRBV9 and TRBJ1-6; 9 nucleotides match TRBD1. The V segment lost 4 bases and the J segment 7 bases; nucleotides outside the gene matches: 6. The germline CDR1 and CDR2 sequences are SGDLS and YYNGEE. The CDR3 totals 15 residues.

This clonotype was counted between two and nine times. The chain uses TRBV27 and TRBJ2-3; D remains ambiguous. V lost 5 bases and J lost 2, with 11 bases in between. Per germline, CDR1 MNHEY and CDR2 SMNVEV (reference sequence). CDR3 length: 14 residues. The CDR3 spells CASSPLDSTDTQYF. The CDR3 DNA sequence: TGTGCCAGCAGTCCCCTTGACTCCACAGATACGCAGTATTTT.

This clonotype was seen more than once but under ten times. This rearrangement joins TRBV7-6 to TRBJ2-2; TRBD1 is a possible D gene (5 bases). The CDR3 is 16 amino acids. CDR1 and CDR2 from the germline V gene are SGHVS and FNYEAQ. Between the trimmed V and J ends, which lost 2 bases and 5 bases, there was a span of 15 bases. The CDR3 region has the DNA TGTGCCAGCAGCTTAAGACAGATATCAGGGACCGGGGAGCTGTTTTTT. Protein: CASSLRQISGTGELFF.

This clonotype has just a few counts. This CDR3 reads CASSASRVKNIQYF. In nucleotides, the CDR3 is TGTGCCAGCAGCGCGTCCAGGGTGAAAAACATTCAGTACTTC. The genes are TRBV6-1 and TRBJ2-4; perhaps TRBD1 as D (5 bases). Germline values: CDR1 MNHNS, CDR2 SASEGT. Trimming pared 6 bases from V and 4 bases from J, leaving 13 bases between. The CDR3 length is 14 residues.

This clonotype was detected a few times. The V and J genes are TRBV28 and TRBJ1-1; TRBD1 might be the D (6 bases). CDR3 length: 15 amino acids. Trimming shortened V by 6 bases and J by 0 bases, and 14 bases separated the two germline ends. The germline V gene has CDR1 MDHEN and CDR2 SYDVKM. The CDR3 nucleotides are TGTGCCAGCAGATCGACTGGGGGCCTGAACACTGAAGCTTTCTTT. It yields the protein CASRSTGGLNTEAFF.